The rows below give T cell receptor beta chains drawn from one sample of a study of T cell repertoires in cytomegalovirus infection. TCRdb reanalysed the reads using MiXCR and keeps one entry per CDR3 protein. Seen here are 160,000 or so distinct CDR3 sequences, approximately 17% observed once, and the top ten hold roughly 20%. The sequenced material came from CD8+ T cells from PBMCs. Receptors were obtained from a human donor in good health (CMV status not recorded). Some clones in this sample may be carry-over from other donors' samples. Both conserved end residues are part of each CDR3. Fields, in order: clone size, J gene, CDR3 length, D gene, V gene, CDR3 protein, CDR3 DNA. D genes are given only for firm matches. Expanded clones get a size class; other rows say once, few or many, or leave the size out.

once TRBJ2-1 14 NA TRBV7-2 CASSPLGILNEQFF TGTGCCAGCAGCCCCCTTGGTATTTTGAATGAGCAGTTCTTC
NA TRBJ2-7 14 NA TRBV11-2 CASSYLSGDGEQYF TGTGCCAGCAGCTATTTATCGGGGGATGGCGAGCAGTACTTC
many TRBJ1-1 16 TRBD1 TRBV7-8 CASSLAGTGYGTEAFF TGTGCCAGCAGCTTAGCCGGGACAGGTTACGGCACTGAAGCTTTCTTT
many TRBJ2-3 16 TRBD2 TRBV7-3 CASSSWELGGADTQYF TGTGCCAGCAGCTCCTGGGAACTCGGGGGGGCAGATACGCAGTATTTT
NA TRBJ2-2 16 NA TRBV7-6 CASSFKPDSHTGELFF TGTGCCAGCAGCTTTAAGCCGGACAGCCACACCGGGGAGCTGTTTTTT
NA TRBJ2-6 14 NA TRBV7-9 CASSPGSRANVLTF TGTGCCAGCAGCCCCGGTTCCCGGGCCAACGTCCTGACTTTC
many TRBJ1-1 14 NA TRBV7-2 CASSLGRIGTEAFF TGTGCCAGCAGCTTAGGCCGGATAGGCACTGAAGCTTTCTTT
few TRBJ2-1 15 NA TRBV28 CASSATGEAYNEQFF TGTGCCAGCAGCGCTACCGGGGAGGCCTACAATGAGCAGTTCTTC
many TRBJ2-1 11 NA TRBV30 CAWSDNNEQFF TGTGCCTGGAGTGACAACAATGAGCAGTTCTTC
few TRBJ2-7 13 NA TRBV28 CASLGGGSYEQYF TGTGCCAGCTTAGGGGGAGGGAGTTACGAGCAGTACTTC
few TRBJ2-7 19 TRBD2 TRBV28 CASSHHPLVAGGRTYEQYF TGTGCCAGCAGTCACCACCCCCTGGTAGCGGGAGGAAGGACCTACGAGCAGTACTTC
few TRBJ2-1 15 NA TRBV11-1 CASTLSGGGYNEQFF TGTGCCAGCACTCTTAGCGGAGGTGGTTACAATGAGCAGTTCTTC
few TRBJ2-1 14 TRBD2 TRBV15 CATSREAGGDEQFF TGTGCCACCAGCAGAGAAGCGGGAGGGGATGAGCAGTTCTTC
NA TRBJ2-7 13 NA TRBV12-3/TRBV12-4 CASKSGQSYEQYF TGTGCCAGCAAGTCAGGGCAGTCCTACGAGCAGTACTTC
NA TRBJ2-2 15 TRBD1 TRBV5-4 CASSLGQGVTGELFF TGTGCCAGCAGCCTGGGACAGGGGGTGACCGGGGAGCTGTTTTTT
few TRBJ2-1 12 TRBD1 TRBV7-9 CASSEQGDEQFF TGTGCCAGCAGCGAACAGGGGGATGAGCAGTTCTTC
few TRBJ2-1 14 TRBD1 TRBV20-1 CSARGTGHYNEQFF TGCAGTGCTAGGGGGACAGGGCACTACAATGAGCAGTTCTTC
few TRBJ2-1 15 NA TRBV5-1 CASSLLARSYNEQFF TGCGCCAGCAGCTTGTTGGCCAGGTCCTACAATGAGCAGTTCTTC
few TRBJ2-2 19 TRBD2 TRBV14 CASSQDGSPGLVGTGELFF TGTGCCAGCAGCCAAGACGGATCGCCGGGACTAGTCGGCACCGGGGAGCTGTTTTTT
NA TRBJ2-7 14 TRBD1 TRBV29-1 CSVEGGQGADEQYF TGCAGCGTTGAGGGGGGACAGGGGGCTGACGAGCAGTACTTC